The 22 T cell receptor beta chains below were found in one sample sequenced in a study of CD8 T cells in Susac syndrome. With random hexamers, reverse transcription was performed on about 0.5 to 1 ug of RNA. TCRdb ran MiXCR on the immunoSEQ multiplex PCR reads and lists one entry per CDR3 protein. The sample lists roughly 180,000 distinct CDR3 sequences; about 95% were seen once. Sequenced: CD4+ T cells from PBMCs. The receptors stem from a human donor in good health.

The rearrangement uses TRBV7-2 and TRBJ2-7; 11 bases agree with TRBD2. The CDR3 totals 16 residues. Germline assignment: CDR1 SGHTA and CDR2 FQGNSA. The V and J ends lost 1 base and 7 bases, in that order; junction bases with no gene match: 9. CDR3 coding DNA: TGTGCCAGCAGCTTAGTAGCGGGAGGGCCGGCTGGGGAGCAGTACTTC. Amino acids: CASSLVAGGPAGEQYF.

This clonotype was observed a single time. The rearrangement uses TRBV24-1 and TRBJ2-3, with TRBD2 as a possible D gene (6 bases). Trimming shortened V by 5 bases and J by 2 bases, and 19 bases separated the two germline ends. Germline CDR1 reads KGHDR; CDR2 reads SFDVKD. The CDR3 totals 17 residues. The CDR3 DNA sequence: TGTGCCACCAGTGCCTCTGACGGACTGGGACTCACAGATACGCAGTATTTT. Its translation: CATSASDGLGLTDTQYF.

The genes are TRBV29-1 and TRBJ2-6; D is unclear. The CDR3 sequence is 13 residues long. V was shortened by 2 bases and J by 3 bases, with 5 bases between the two germline ends. Germline V gene data show CDR1 as SQVTM and CDR2 as ANQGSEA. The CDR3, as DNA: TGCAGCGTTGAACAGAGTGGGGCCAACGTCCTGACTTTC. Translated, it gives CSVEQSGANVLTF.

J is TRBJ2-7 and V is TRBV29-1; a weak D match, TRBD2 (6 bases). The V and J ends lost 5 bases and 0 bases respectively, with 14 bases between them. This CDR3 comprises 14 residues. Per the germline V gene, CDR1 is SQVTM and CDR2 is ANQGSEA. CDR3 in DNA: TGCAGCGTTTGGGTCGGAGGGAACTCCTACGAGCAGTACTTC. Translated: CSVWVGGNSYEQYF.

This clonotype occurred once. The chain links TRBV20-1 to TRBJ2-7; D unclear. Deletions cut 3 bases from V and 3 bases from J, with 6 bases between. The CDR3 length is 11 residues. Germline loops: CDR1 DFQATT, CDR2 SNEGSKA (reference sequence). This CDR3 is CSASAGYEQYF. The CDR3 DNA sequence: TGCAGTGCTAGCGCCGGCTACGAGCAGTACTTC.

The chain is built from TRBV7-2 and TRBJ2-3, with D uncertain. CDR3 length equals 14 residues. V shed 1 base and J shed 5 bases, with 10 bases lying between them. Per germline, CDR1 SGHTA and CDR2 FQGNSA. CDR3 loop: CASSLEYGIDTQYF. The CDR3 bases are TGTGCCAGCAGCTTAGAGTATGGGATAGATACGCAGTATTTT.

The chain links TRBV4-1 to TRBJ2-5; 12 nucleotides align to TRBD2. CDR1 is MGHRA, CDR2 YSYEKL, per germline. The CDR3 is 16 residues long. J gave up 5 bases and V 5 bases, and 9 bases lay outside the gene matches. CDR3 amino acids: CASSSYTGTSGETQYF. The CDR3 DNA reads as TGCGCCAGCAGCTCCTATACCGGGACTAGCGGGGAGACCCAGTACTTC.

The chain links TRBV3-1 to TRBJ2-3; 8 bases fit TRBD2. This CDR3 is built from 14 residues. The germline V gene encodes CDR1 LGHDT and CDR2 YNNKEL (reference sequence). J gave up 6 bases and V 4 bases, and 6 bases lay outside the gene matches. The CDR3 DNA sequence: TGTGCCAGCAGCCCGCTAGCGGGCGGGGATACGCAGTATTTT. Its protein product is CASSPLAGGDTQYF.

This chain uses TRBV20-1 with TRBJ2-1, with D perhaps TRBD2 (6 bases). CDR3 length: 16 residues. CDR1 is DFQATT and CDR2 is SNEGSKA in the germline V gene (reference sequence). Between the trimmed V and J ends, which lost 6 bases and 0 bases, there was a span of 18 bases. CDR3 sequence reads: CSAPVGGASSYNEQFF. The CDR3 coding sequence is TGCAGTGCCCCAGTAGGCGGGGCGAGCTCCTACAATGAGCAGTTCTTC.

This clonotype has just one count. This rearrangement joins TRBV6-2 or TRBV6-3 to TRBJ2-1; 9 bases agree with TRBD2. The V gene's germline CDR1 is MNHEY and CDR2 SVGEGT. With 4 bases clipped from V and 0 bases from J, the junction kept 4 bases outside the gene matches. CDR3 length equals 16 residues. CDR3 sequence (DNA): TGTGCCAGCAGTTCTAGACTAGCGGCCTCCTACAATGAGCAGTTCTTC. It translates to CASSSRLAASYNEQFF.

The chain uses TRBV7-2 and TRBJ1-2, with D perhaps matching TRBD1 (5 bases). Germline loops: CDR1 SGHTA, CDR2 FQGNSA. Trimming pared 2 bases from V and 8 bases from J, leaving 15 bases between. There are 14 residues in the CDR3. DNA for the CDR3: TGTGCCAGCAGCTTACGGCCAGGGACGGGAGGCTACACCTTC. It translates to CASSLRPGTGGYTF.

This clonotype has only a few counts. V gene TRBV30 combines with J gene TRBJ2-5; 7 nucleotides match TRBD2. CDR3 length: 13 amino acids. Germline loops: CDR1 GTSNPN, CDR2 SVGIG (reference sequence). J gave up 5 bases and V 0 bases, and 3 bases lay outside the gene matches. CDR3 loop: CAWSVGGRETQYF. CDR3 nucleotide sequence: TGTGCCTGGAGTGTGGGAGGGAGGGAGACCCAGTACTTC.

This rearrangement joins TRBV11-2 to TRBJ2-7; D not certain. The germline gives CDR1 SGHAT, CDR2 FQNNGV. The CDR3 covers 14 residues. V dropped 2 bases and J dropped 4 bases, with 12 bases sitting between them. CDR3 in amino acids: CASSLLGGGYEQYF. The CDR3 nucleotides read TGTGCCAGCAGCTTACTAGGCGGCGGTTACGAGCAGTACTTC.

The genes are TRBV29-1 and TRBJ2-3; TRBD2 matches at 12 bases. The CDR3 sequence is 14 residues long. Germline values: CDR1 SQVTM, CDR2 ANQGSEA. Losses at the gene ends were 7 bases for V and 4 bases for J; bases not matched to a gene: 6. The CDR3 sequence: CSAPTSGSSDTQYF. The CDR3 nucleotides are TGCAGCGCACCGACTAGCGGGAGTTCAGATACGCAGTATTTT.

This rearrangement joins TRBV12-3 or TRBV12-4 to TRBJ2-3, with 8 bases identical to TRBD1. J lost 0 bases, V lost 3 bases, and 2 bases had no gene match. There are 15 residues in the CDR3. CDR3 in DNA: TGTGCCAGCAGTTTCAGGACAGGGAGCACAGATACGCAGTATTTT. Protein: CASSFRTGSTDTQYF.

The CDR3 here is CASSSPASGRHNEQFF. CDR3 sequence (DNA): TGTGCCAGCAGTTCCCCTGCTAGCGGGAGACACAATGAGCAGTTCTTC. The V call is TRBV28, the J call TRBJ2-1, with TRBD2 matching 10 bases. J was trimmed by 5 bases and V by 4 bases; bases with no gene match: 8. The length of the CDR3 is 16 residues. Per the germline V gene, CDR1 is MDHEN and CDR2 is SYDVKM.

The chain links TRBV7-2 to TRBJ2-3, with no clear D. Trimming shortened V by 2 bases and J by 4 bases, and 10 bases separated the two germline ends. CDR1 SGHTA and CDR2 FQGNSA come from the germline V gene. The CDR3 is 14 amino acids. The CDR3 spells CASSLSLVADTQYF. The CDR3 region has the DNA TGTGCCAGCAGCTTATCGCTAGTGGCAGATACGCAGTATTTT.

The chain is built from TRBV28 and TRBJ2-1; TRBD1 matches 8 bases. The germline V gene has CDR1 MDHEN and CDR2 SYDVKM. V trimming: 6 bases; J trimming: 10 bases; junction bases outside the gene matches: 5. This CDR3 region has 12 residues. The CDR3 region has the DNA TGTGCCAGCAGAAGGGACAGGCGCGAGCAGTTCTTC. This gives the protein CASRRDRREQFF.

The J gene is TRBJ2-1, the V gene TRBV14, with TRBD2 matching 7 bases. After removal of 7 bases from V and 0 bases from J, the junction contained 6 bases not matched to a gene. The CDR3 length is 15 residues. Germline CDR1 and CDR2: SGHDN and FVKESK. CDR3 coding DNA: TGTGCCAGCACCTCAGCGGGATTCTCCTACAATGAGCAGTTCTTC. Translating it yields CASTSAGFSYNEQFF.

This clonotype was found a few times. The chain has TRBV6-5 and TRBJ2-7; D is possibly TRBD1 (6 bases). CDR1 MNHEY and CDR2 SVGAGI come from the germline V gene. The CDR3 runs to 13 residues. Deletions cut 5 bases from V and 5 bases from J, with 13 bases between. CDR3 sequence: CASSLTGIHEQYF. As DNA, the CDR3 is TGTGCCAGCAGTCTCACAGGGATACACGAGCAGTACTTC.

The chain links TRBV2 to TRBJ1-2; D remains unclear. Trimming pared 2 bases from V and 4 bases from J, leaving 5 bases between. This CDR3 region has 12 residues. Germline CDR1 is SNHLY and CDR2 is FYNNEI. CDR3 nucleotides: TGTGCCAGCAGTGAAAGAGGCTATGGCTACACCTTC. Amino acid sequence: CASSERGYGYTF.

The chain joins TRBV20-1 to TRBJ2-5; 10 bases map to TRBD1. The length of the CDR3 is 15 residues. CDR1 is DFQATT and CDR2 is SNEGSKA in the germline V gene (reference sequence). V lost 4 bases, J lost 0 bases, and 5 bases stayed unmatched. DNA for the CDR3: TGCAGTGCTAATTCCGGGACAGGGGACCAAGAGACCCAGTACTTC. Its protein is CSANSGTGDQETQYF.